This T cell receptor (beta chain) emerged from a study of blood T cell repertoires in COVID-19. About the research overall: There were acute and convalescent COVID-19 samples, and they came from the United States, Italy and Spain. PBMCs, B-cell-depleted T cells, or T cells provided the cDNA or gDNA that made up the material.

The germline CDR1 and CDR2 sequences are MNHEY and SVGEGT. The length of the CDR3 is 16 residues. V dropped 6 bases and J dropped 5; count of bases not matched to a gene: 9. Original handling: How many nucleated cells were present was estimated from reference gene primer amplification. The repertoire was sequenced with immunoSEQ multiplex PCR; TCRdb's copy has only in-frame clones and lacks some. V, J and clone size are taken as reported in that table, and D and trimming were inferred from the DNA itself. The table shows approximately 98,000 clones, with 88% occurring only once. The rearrangement uses TRBV6-2 or TRBV6-3 and TRBJ2-2; 10 nucleotides agree with TRBD2. The clonotype was recovered from a human donor in a cohort sampled during active COVID-19. The sample taken for sequencing was peripheral blood. CDR3 sequence: CASSGGLAVETGELFF. The CDR3 nucleotides are TGTGCCAGCAGCGGCGGACTAGCGGTGGAGACCGGGGAGCTGTTTTTT.